This T cell receptor beta chain is from a study of shared clonotypes between healthy human individuals. Findings and caveats of the study: Non-shared clonotypes were found to have lower generation probabilities than the clonotypes that were shared by all four of the sorted-subset donors.

Concerning this clone itself: The antigen is undetermined.

The CDR3 sequence is 15 residues long. CDR1 GTSNPN and CDR2 SVGIG come from the germline V gene (reference sequence). Trimming stripped 1 base from V and 8 bases from J, with 18 bases between. The repertoire was sequenced with immunoSEQ multiplex PCR; TCRdb's copy has only in-frame clones and lacks some. The table shows roughly 1,100,000 clones, with about 80% occurring only once. This rearrangement joins TRBV30 to TRBJ2-4; either TRBD1 or TRBD2 may fit D (5 bases each). This clonotype was obtained from a man younger than 30 in good health. The sequenced material came from memory CD4+ T cells sorted from blood. Subset: CD45RA-negative fraction. In DNA, the CDR3 is TGTGCCTGGAGTGGGGTAGGGACGACAAAGGACATTCAGTACTTC. It encodes CAWSGVGTTKDIQYF. Supplemented by reference TRBV30 and TRBJ2-4, the full variable domain reads SQTIHQWPATLVQPVGSPLSLECTVEGTSNPNLYWYRQAAGRGLQLLFYSVGIGQISSEVPQNLSASRPQDRQFILSSKKLLLSDSGFYLCAWSGVGTTKDIQYFGAGTRLSVL.